The 25 T cell receptor beta chains in this list originate from one sample, sequenced in a study of OX40 agonist ivuxolimab in advanced cancers. Data came from immunoSEQ multiplex PCR; TCRdb stores just in-frame clones and leaves some out. The sample includes roughly 110,000 clones, 91% of them seen just once. The sample here was CD4+ or CD8+ T cells sorted from blood, taken in a trial of the OX40 agonist ivuxolimab. The receptors were gathered from an adult with an advanced solid tumor such as melanoma, head and neck, liver or kidney cancer.

The CDR3 coding sequence is TGTGCCAGCAGACGGGACAGGGGGCTTTCACCCCTCCACTTT. Translated: CASRRDRGLSPLHF. This sequence joins TRBV5-6 and TRBJ1-6; 12 nucleotides line up with TRBD1. This CDR3 spans 14 amino acids. After removal of 5 bases from V and 9 bases from J, the junction contained 3 bases not matched to a gene. CDR1 and CDR2 from the germline V gene are SGHDT and YYEEEE.

The chain links TRBV28 to TRBJ2-7, with a possible D match to TRBD1 (6 bases). Deletions cut 7 bases from V and 4 bases from J, with 17 bases between. Germline values: CDR1 MDHEN, CDR2 SYDVKM. The CDR3 consists of 14 residues. For the CDR3, the DNA is TGTGCCAGCATTTTGAGGGGCAGGGGTTACGAGCAGTACTTC. This encodes CASILRGRGYEQYF.

The chain recombines TRBV5-1 with TRBJ1-5; a possible D gene is TRBD1 (6 bases). Germline lookup yields CDR1 SGHRS and CDR2 YFSETQ. The CDR3 covers 15 residues. Deletions cut 0 bases from V and 3 bases from J, with 10 bases between. The CDR3 protein is CASSLAGGLNQPQHF. The CDR3 DNA sequence: TGCGCCAGCAGCTTGGCCGGGGGGCTCAATCAGCCCCAGCATTTT.

V gene TRBV15 combines with J gene TRBJ2-7, with 7 positions matching TRBD1. Germline V gene sequence: CDR1 LNHNV, CDR2 YYDKDF (reference sequence). V trimming: 9 bases; J trimming: 4 bases; junction bases outside the gene matches: 12. CDR3 length: 14 amino acids. In DNA, the CDR3 is TGTGCCACGAAAGGGTGGAACAGGGGATACGAGCAGTACTTC. Encoded protein: CATKGWNRGYEQYF.

The chain uses TRBV19 and TRBJ2-7; 14 bases line up with TRBD2. This CDR3 comprises 19 residues. J was trimmed by 5 bases and V by 1 base; bases with no gene match: 13. Germline CDR1 is LNHDA and CDR2 is SQIVND (reference sequence). The CDR3 coding sequence is TGTGCCAGTAGTATAGGGGGACTAGCGGGAGACCAGCTCCGGGACGAGCAGTACTTC. This codes for CASSIGGLAGDQLRDEQYF.

V usage is TRBV9 and J usage is TRBJ2-3, with D maybe TRBD2 (6 bases). The germline V gene has CDR1 SGDLS and CDR2 YYNGEE. V was trimmed by 4 bases and J by 0 bases, leaving 15 bases between them. The CDR3 loop spans 16 amino acids. CDR3 coding DNA: TGTGCCAGCAGCACCAGCCATGGAGGGAGCACAGATACGCAGTATTTT. It encodes CASSTSHGGSTDTQYF. Full variable domain (remainder filled in from reference TRBV9 and TRBJ2-3): DSGVTQTPKHLITATGQRVTLRCSPRSGDLSVYWYQQSLDQGLQFLIQYYNGEERAKGNILERFSAQQFPDLHSELNLSSLELGDSALYFCASSTSHGGSTDTQYFGPGTRLTVL.

V usage is TRBV6-5 and J usage is TRBJ1-4; no clear D. The V end was cut by 2 bases, the J end by 7 bases, with 11 bases between. This CDR3 is built from 14 residues. Germline loops: CDR1 MNHEY, CDR2 SVGAGI. Here the CDR3 reads CASSYGRGGEKLFF. The CDR3 DNA reads TGTGCCAGCAGTTACGGGCGTGGTGGTGAAAAACTGTTTTTT.

Notes on this clone: The sample carries other DNA sequences with the same CDR3. The chain recombines TRBV6-5 with TRBJ2-7, with 10 bases aligning to TRBD1. V lost 5 bases and J lost 2; bases outside the gene matches: 6. CDR1 and CDR2 (germline): MNHEY, SVGAGI. The CDR3 length is 15 residues. CDR3 nucleotide sequence: TGTGCCAGCAGTACACCGGGACAGGGGACCTACGAGCAGTACTTC. Translating gives CASSTPGQGTYEQYF.

The CDR3 DNA is TGTGCCAGCAGTTTAGGGACAGGGGGCCCACGGAAGCCCCAGCATTTT. The encoded protein is CASSLGTGGPRKPQHF. The chain carries TRBV28 and TRBJ1-5, with 12 bases lining up with TRBD1. Germline CDR1 reads MDHEN; CDR2 reads SYDVKM. CDR3 length equals 16 residues. The ends lost 2 bases at V and 8 bases at J; junction bases unmatched: 7.

Only one count was recorded for this clone. The chain employs TRBV19 and TRBJ1-5, with TRBD1 matching over 10 bases. This CDR3 has 16 amino acids. Germline-derived CDR1 and CDR2 are LNHDA and SQIVND (reference sequence). Trimming took 4 bases from V and 7 from J; bases not matched to a gene: 10. CDR3 sequence reads: CASSTPSTGGGQPQHF. In DNA, the CDR3 is TGTGCCAGTAGTACCCCGTCGACAGGGGGCGGCCAGCCCCAGCATTTT.

The chain uses TRBV28 and TRBJ1-2; D gene ambiguous. V was shortened by 6 bases and J by 7 bases, with 18 bases between the two germline ends. Germline CDR1 reads MDHEN; CDR2 reads SYDVKM. This CDR3 contains 14 residues. The CDR3 DNA is TGTGCCAGCAGACAACCCCTCGGGGTGGGTGGCTACACCTTC. As protein: CASRQPLGVGGYTF.

The chain has TRBV7-9 and TRBJ1-5, with TRBD1 identical over 10 bases. The germline gives CDR1 SEHNR, CDR2 FQNEAQ (reference sequence). The CDR3 extends over 16 amino acids. V dropped 5 bases and J dropped 4; count of bases not matched to a gene: 8. The CDR3 here is CASSPRDRGPNQPQHF. For the CDR3, the DNA is TGTGCCAGCAGCCCCCGGGACAGGGGTCCTAATCAGCCCCAGCATTTT. Combining the CDR3 with reference TRBV7-9 and TRBJ1-5 gives the whole variable domain DTGVSQNPRHKITKRGQNVTFRCDPISEHNRLYWYRQTLGQGPEFLTYFQNEAQLEKSRLLSDRFSAERPKGSFSTLEIQRTEQGDSAMYLCASSPRDRGPNQPQHFGDGTRLSIL.

The chain joins TRBV27 to TRBJ2-3; no firm D call. Looked up from germline, CDR1 is MNHEY and CDR2 is SMNVEV (reference sequence). The CDR3 has 12 residues. V was cut by 5 bases and J by 6 bases, with 9 bases left in between. This chain's CDR3 is CASSRPSDTQYF. CDR3 bases: TGTGCCAGCAGTCGCCCGTCGGATACGCAGTATTTT.

The CDR3, as DNA: TGTGCCAGCTCACCAAGGGACAGAAGGGATCAGCCCCAGCATTTT. This encodes CASSPRDRRDQPQHF. V usage is TRBV18 and J usage is TRBJ1-5; 7 bases are shared with TRBD1. The V segment lost 2 bases and the J segment 5 bases; nucleotides outside the gene matches: 6. This CDR3 is 15 amino acids long. Germline values: CDR1 KGHSH, CDR2 LQKENI.

V gene TRBV10-3 combines with J gene TRBJ1-2; D possibly corresponds to TRBD1 (5 bases). The CDR3 is 14 residues long. The V end was cut by 10 bases, the J end by 7 bases, with 22 bases between. CDR1 and CDR2 (germline): ENHRY, SYGVKD. Here the CDR3 reads CATVRGDFKSGYTF. The DNA for the CDR3 is TGTGCCACCGTCCGGGGGGATTTTAAGAGTGGCTACACCTTC.

The chain recombines TRBV5-1 with TRBJ2-7; TRBD2 agrees at 9 bases. The CDR3 totals 15 residues. J gave up 4 bases and V 7 bases, and 12 bases lay outside the gene matches. Looked up from germline, CDR1 is SGHRS and CDR2 is YFSETQ. The CDR3 here is CASSPEREARYEQYF. In DNA form, the CDR3 reads TGCGCCAGCTCCCCGGAGCGGGAGGCCCGGTACGAGCAGTACTTC. The full variable domain, in which reference TRBV5-1 and TRBJ2-7 provide the parts outside the CDR3, is KAGVTQTPRYLIKTRGQQVTLSCSPISGHRSVSWYQQTPGQGLQFLFEYFSETQRNKGNFPGRFSGRQFSNSRSEMNVSTLELGDSALYLCASSPEREARYEQYFGPGTRLTVT.

The chain joins TRBV29-1 to TRBJ1-2; D is uncertain. The V gene's germline CDR1 is SQVTM and CDR2 ANQGSEA. Between the trimmed V and J ends, which lost 1 base and 12 bases, there was a span of 9 bases. The CDR3 loop spans 10 amino acids. The CDR3 region is CSVEGKLDTF. The CDR3 DNA sequence: TGCAGCGTTGAAGGGAAGTTGGACACCTTC.

The chain uses TRBV6-1 and TRBJ2-7; no reliable D call. The CDR3 covers 14 residues. Trimming pared 1 base from V and 1 base from J, leaving 8 bases between. Germline CDR1 reads MNHNS; CDR2 reads SASEGT. CDR3 in amino acids: CASSEDSLSYEQYF. In DNA form, the CDR3 reads TGTGCCAGCAGTGAAGACAGTCTTTCCTACGAGCAGTACTTC.

The rearrangement uses TRBV4-1 and TRBJ1-1, with 8 bases matching TRBD1. From germline, CDR1 is MGHRA and CDR2 YSYEKL. This CDR3 has 15 amino acids. V shed 4 bases and J 1 base; nucleotides not matched to a gene: 5. The DNA of the CDR3 is TGCGCCAGCAGCCCCGGACAGGGCGCGAACACTGAAGCTTTCTTT. Translated, it gives CASSPGQGANTEAFF.

The chain carries TRBV6-6 and TRBJ2-7, with D maybe TRBD2 (5 bases). Germline V gene sequence: CDR1 MNHNY, CDR2 SVGAGI (reference sequence). This CDR3 contains 15 residues. V was shortened by 6 bases and J by 3 bases, with 18 bases between the two germline ends. The CDR3 DNA reads as TGTGCCAGCAGCTTTACGGGATACCCGAGCTACGAGCAGTACTTC. Amino acid sequence: CASSFTGYPSYEQYF.

V is TRBV5-5 and J is TRBJ1-2; D is uncertain. Trimming took 0 bases from V and 3 from J, leaving 12 bases between them. The CDR3 covers 15 residues. Germline V gene lookup returns CDR1 SGHKS and CDR2 YYEKEE (reference sequence). CDR3 DNA: TGTGCCAGCAGCTTGGAGGGCGGGCGAGACTATGGCTACACCTTC. It specifies CASSLEGGRDYGYTF. Based on the CDR3 plus reference TRBV5-5 and TRBJ1-2, the full variable domain is DAGVTQSPTHLIKTRGQQVTLRCSPISGHKSVSWYQQVLGQGPQFIFQYYEKEERGRGNFPDRFSARQFPNYSSELNVNALLLGDSALYLCASSLEGGRDYGYTFGSGTRLTVV.

This chain connects TRBV28 to TRBJ2-1; D is ambiguous. Per germline, CDR1 MDHEN and CDR2 SYDVKM. The CDR3 length is 14 residues. V was clipped by 6 bases and J by 5 bases, with 14 bases between them. The CDR3 DNA is TGTGCCAGCAGGGCCGTTCTGACCAACAATGAGCAGTTCTTC. Translating gives CASRAVLTNNEQFF.

The V gene is TRBV7-9, the J gene TRBJ2-3; D may match TRBD1 or TRBD2 (5 bases each). V was clipped by 3 bases and J by 1 base, with 11 bases between them. Germline CDR1 reads SEHNR; CDR2 reads FQNEAQ (reference sequence). This CDR3 region has 15 residues. The CDR3 reads CASSFWDGGTDTQYF. CDR3 in DNA: TGTGCCAGCAGCTTTTGGGACGGGGGCACAGATACGCAGTATTTT.

J is TRBJ2-7 and V is TRBV2; the D gene is possibly TRBD1 (8 bases). In germline, CDR1 is SNHLY, CDR2 FYNNEI. The CDR3 runs to 14 residues. V gave up 3 bases and J gave up 4 bases, with 13 bases separating them. The CDR3, as DNA: TGTGCCAGCAGTGACGGACAGGGAGGGTACGAGCAGTACTTC. Translation: CASSDGQGGYEQYF.

The chain has TRBV11-2 and TRBJ2-2; D uncertain. From germline, CDR1 is SGHAT and CDR2 FQNNGV. The ends were cut back, 0 bases at V and 4 bases at J, with 9 bases in the middle. The CDR3 length is 15 residues. The CDR3 reads CASSLDLEATGELFF. In nucleotides, the CDR3 is TGTGCCAGCAGCTTAGATCTAGAGGCCACCGGGGAGCTGTTTTTT.